The 10 T cell receptor beta chains below were found in one sample sequenced in a study of blood T cell repertoires in COVID-19. Some clones are missing from TCRdb's copy, which holds only in-frame ones; the method was immunoSEQ multiplex PCR. The data hold 150,000 to 200,000 clones, with roughly 87% observed a single time. The sample taken for sequencing was PBMCs or T cells enriched from blood (not recorded which). The receptor set was obtained from a human donor with acute COVID-19. The donor label of this sample is uncertain.

The V gene is TRBV6-5, the J gene TRBJ2-7, with 8 nucleotides matching TRBD2. The CDR3 contains 14 residues. Germline loops: CDR1 MNHEY, CDR2 SVGAGI. With 5 bases clipped from V and 0 bases from J, the junction kept 3 bases outside the gene matches. The CDR3 bases are TGTGCCAGCAGTAAACTAGCGGCCTCCTACGAGCAGTACTTC. Protein sequence: CASSKLAASYEQYF.

The chain links TRBV5-8 to TRBJ2-1; 7 bases match TRBD1. The CDR3 totals 11 residues. Germline V gives CDR1 SGHTS, CDR2 YDEGEE. J was trimmed by 16 bases and V by 0 bases; bases with no gene match: 4. The CDR3 here is CASSLGQGRFF. CDR3 DNA sequence: TGTGCCAGCAGCTTGGGACAGGGACGTTTCTTC.

The chain is built from TRBV19 and TRBJ1-2; tentatively, D is TRBD1 (5 bases). V was shortened by 1 base and J by 6 bases, with 15 bases between the two germline ends. Germline values: CDR1 LNHDA, CDR2 SQIVND (reference sequence). This CDR3 region has 15 residues. The CDR3 sequence is CASSIVTPKGNGYTF. For the CDR3, the DNA is TGTGCCAGTAGTATAGTCACCCCGAAGGGGAATGGCTACACCTTC. Variable domain in full (rest from reference TRBV19 and TRBJ1-2): DGGITQSPKYLFRKEGQNVTLSCEQNLNHDAMYWYRQDPGQGLRLIYYSQIVNDFQKGDIAEGYSVSREKKESFPLTVTSAQKNPTAFYLCASSIVTPKGNGYTFGSGTRLTVV.

The chain employs TRBV18 and TRBJ2-1, with D possibly TRBD1 on 5 matching bases. V was pared by 0 bases and J by 8 bases, with 11 bases between. The CDR3 extends over 14 amino acids. Germline V gives CDR1 KGHSH, CDR2 LQKENI. DNA for the CDR3: TGTGCCAGCTCACCACCAGTAGGGGATTATGAGCAGTTCTTC. Its translation: CASSPPVGDYEQFF.

V is TRBV27 and J is TRBJ2-3; tentative D call: TRBD1 (6 bases). Germline assignment: CDR1 MNHEY and CDR2 SMNVEV (reference sequence). The CDR3 has 15 amino acids. Deletions cut 2 bases from V and 4 bases from J, with 13 bases between. CDR3 in DNA: TGTGCCAGCAGTTTAATACAGGGTCTTGCAGATACGCAGTATTTT. Protein: CASSLIQGLADTQYF.

The rearrangement links TRBV11-2 to TRBJ1-2; D is ambiguous. Germline CDR1 is SGHAT and CDR2 is FQNNGV. The CDR3 is 13 amino acids. V was shortened by 8 bases and J by 6 bases, with 16 bases between the two germline ends. This CDR3 is CASRRVGDDGYTF. In DNA, the CDR3 is TGTGCCAGCCGCCGAGTCGGGGATGATGGCTACACCTTC.

The chain joins TRBV10-3 to TRBJ2-5; D not certain. CDR3 size: 11 residues. Germline-derived CDR1 and CDR2 are ENHRY and SYGVKD. V was cut by 3 bases and J by 4 bases, with 3 bases left in between. This CDR3 is CAISDRETQYF. CDR3 sequence (DNA): TGTGCCATCAGTGATAGAGAGACCCAGTACTTC.

V usage is TRBV11-2 and J usage is TRBJ1-1, with 8 positions matching TRBD1. There are 13 residues in the CDR3. Germline CDR1 and CDR2: SGHAT and FQNNGV. The V segment lost 3 bases and the J segment 7 bases; nucleotides outside the gene matches: 4. The CDR3 nucleotides are TGTGCCAGCAGCTTGACAGGGGAGCTTGAAGCTTTCTTT. It yields the protein CASSLTGELEAFF.

The chain's CDR3 is CASSSTSGGEQYF. The DNA of the CDR3 is TGTGCCAGCAGTTCGACTAGCGGGGGTGAGCAGTACTTC. The chain combines TRBV12-3 or TRBV12-4 with TRBJ2-7, with 12 bases matching TRBD2. J was trimmed by 7 bases and V by 4 bases; bases with no gene match: 2. This CDR3 region has 13 residues.

The chain is built from TRBV7-6 and TRBJ2-3; weak D call: TRBD2 (6 bases). V dropped 3 bases and J dropped 4 bases, with 14 bases sitting between them. CDR3 length equals 15 residues. Germline CDR1 SGHVS, CDR2 FNYEAQ. In nucleotides, the CDR3 is TGTGCCAGCAGCTTCGGGGGAAAGAGGTCAGATACGCAGTATTTT. It codes for CASSFGGKRSDTQYF.